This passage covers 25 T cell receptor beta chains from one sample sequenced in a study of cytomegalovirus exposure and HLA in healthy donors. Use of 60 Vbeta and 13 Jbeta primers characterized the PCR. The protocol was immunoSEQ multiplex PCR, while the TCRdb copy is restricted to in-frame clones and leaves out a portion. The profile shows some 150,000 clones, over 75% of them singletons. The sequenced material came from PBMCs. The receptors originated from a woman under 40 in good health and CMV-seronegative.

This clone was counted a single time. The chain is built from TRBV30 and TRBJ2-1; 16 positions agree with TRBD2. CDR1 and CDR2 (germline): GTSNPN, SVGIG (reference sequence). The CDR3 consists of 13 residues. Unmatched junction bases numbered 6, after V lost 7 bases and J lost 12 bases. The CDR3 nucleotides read TGTGCCTACGGGACTAGCGGGGGGGCCGTGCAGTTCTTC. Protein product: CAYGTSGGAVQFF.

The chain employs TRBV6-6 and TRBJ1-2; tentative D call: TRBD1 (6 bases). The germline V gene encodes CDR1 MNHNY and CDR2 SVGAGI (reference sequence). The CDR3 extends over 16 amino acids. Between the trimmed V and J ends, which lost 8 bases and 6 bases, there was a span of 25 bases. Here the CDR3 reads CASYPRGGRGKNGYTF. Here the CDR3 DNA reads TGTGCCAGCTACCCTCGGGGGGGCAGGGGTAAGAATGGCTACACCTTC.

The CDR3 region is CASSQGTSGYNEQFF. CDR3 nucleotides: TGTGCCAGCAGCCAAGGGACTAGCGGTTACAATGAGCAGTTCTTC. This chain uses TRBV4-2 with TRBJ2-1; 10 positions agree with TRBD2. There are 15 residues in the CDR3. The V segment lost 1 base and the J segment 4 bases; nucleotides outside the gene matches: 1. Looked up from germline, CDR1 is LGHNA and CDR2 is YNFKEQ.

The CDR3 is CASSVEETADEKLFF. CDR3 in DNA: TGTGCCAGCAGCGTAGAGGAGACCGCCGATGAAAAACTGTTTTTT. The chain couples TRBV9 to TRBJ1-4; unclear D gene. Germline V gene data show CDR1 as SGDLS and CDR2 as YYNGEE. CDR3 length equals 15 residues. The V end lost 0 bases, the J end lost 6 bases, and 12 bases lay between the germline ends.

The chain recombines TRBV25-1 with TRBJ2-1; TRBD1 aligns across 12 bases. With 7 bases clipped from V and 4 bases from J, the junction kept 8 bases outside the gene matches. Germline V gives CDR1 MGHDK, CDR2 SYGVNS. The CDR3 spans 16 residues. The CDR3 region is CASTGTGGRLYNEQFF. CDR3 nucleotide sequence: TGTGCCAGCACTGGGACAGGGGGCAGGCTGTACAATGAGCAGTTCTTC. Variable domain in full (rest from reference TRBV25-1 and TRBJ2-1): EADIYQTPRYLVIGTGKKITLECSQTMGHDKMYWYQQDPGMELHLIHYSYGVNSTEKGDLSSESTVSRIRTEHFPLTLESARPSHTSQYLCASTGTGGRLYNEQFFGPGTRLTVL.

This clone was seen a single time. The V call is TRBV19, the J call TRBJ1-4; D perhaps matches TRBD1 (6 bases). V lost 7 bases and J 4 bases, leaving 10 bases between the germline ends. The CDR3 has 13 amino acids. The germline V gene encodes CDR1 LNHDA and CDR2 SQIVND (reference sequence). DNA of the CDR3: TGTGCCAGTAAACTCAGGGGTAATGAAAAACTGTTTTTT. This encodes CASKLRGNEKLFF.

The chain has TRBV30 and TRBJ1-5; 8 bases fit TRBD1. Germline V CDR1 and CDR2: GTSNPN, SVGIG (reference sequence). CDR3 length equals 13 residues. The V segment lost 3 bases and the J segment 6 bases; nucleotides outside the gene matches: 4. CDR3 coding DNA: TGTGCCTGGAGCAGGGGGCTCGGTCAGCCCCAGCATTTT. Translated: CAWSRGLGQPQHF. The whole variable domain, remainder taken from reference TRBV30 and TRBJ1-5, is SQTIHQWPATLVQPVGSPLSLECTVEGTSNPNLYWYRQAAGRGLQLLFYSVGIGQISSEVPQNLSASRPQDRQFILSSKKLLLSDSGFYLCAWSRGLGQPQHFGDGTRLSIL.

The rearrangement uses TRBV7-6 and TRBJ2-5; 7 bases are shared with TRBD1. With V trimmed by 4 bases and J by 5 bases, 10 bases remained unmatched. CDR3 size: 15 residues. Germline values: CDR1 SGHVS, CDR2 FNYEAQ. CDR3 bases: TGTGCCAGCAGCTCCTTAGGGCAGGGGGTTGAGACCCAGTACTTC. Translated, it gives CASSSLGQGVETQYF.

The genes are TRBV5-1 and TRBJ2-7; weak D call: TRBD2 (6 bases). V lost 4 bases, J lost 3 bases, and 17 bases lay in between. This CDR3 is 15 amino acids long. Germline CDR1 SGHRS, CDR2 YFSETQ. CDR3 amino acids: CASSPGVGESYEQYF. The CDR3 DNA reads TGCGCCAGCAGCCCGGGGGTGGGGGAAAGCTACGAGCAGTACTTC.

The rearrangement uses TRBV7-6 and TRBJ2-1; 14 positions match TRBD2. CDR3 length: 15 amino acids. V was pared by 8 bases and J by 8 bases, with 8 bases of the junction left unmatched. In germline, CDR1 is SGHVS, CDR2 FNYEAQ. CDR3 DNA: TGTGCCAGCGTAAAGGGACTAGCGGGGGTAGATGAGCAGTTCTTC. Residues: CASVKGLAGVDEQFF. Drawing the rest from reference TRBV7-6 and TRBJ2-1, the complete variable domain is GAGVSQSPRYKVTKRGQDVALRCDPISGHVSLYWYRQALGQGPEFLTYFNYEAQQDKSGLPNDRFSAERPEGSISTLTIQRTEQRDSAMYRCASVKGLAGVDEQFFGPGTRLTVL.

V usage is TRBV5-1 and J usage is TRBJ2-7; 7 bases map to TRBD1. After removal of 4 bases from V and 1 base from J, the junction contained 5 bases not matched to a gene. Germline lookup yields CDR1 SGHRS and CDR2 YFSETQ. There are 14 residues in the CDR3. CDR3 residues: CASSLRDSSYEQYF. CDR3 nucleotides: TGCGCCAGCAGCCTACGGGACAGTTCCTACGAGCAGTACTTC. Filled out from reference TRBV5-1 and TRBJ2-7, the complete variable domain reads KAGVTQTPRYLIKTRGQQVTLSCSPISGHRSVSWYQQTPGQGLQFLFEYFSETQRNKGNFPGRFSGRQFSNSRSEMNVSTLELGDSALYLCASSLRDSSYEQYFGPGTRLTVT.

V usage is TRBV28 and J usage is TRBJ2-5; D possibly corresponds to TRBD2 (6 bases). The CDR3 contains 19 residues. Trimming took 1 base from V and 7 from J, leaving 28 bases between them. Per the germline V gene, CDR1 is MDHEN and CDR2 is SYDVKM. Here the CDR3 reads CASSLFNLRAETGEGTQYF. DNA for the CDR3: TGTGCCAGCAGTTTATTCAATCTGAGGGCAGAAACGGGAGAGGGGACCCAGTACTTC.

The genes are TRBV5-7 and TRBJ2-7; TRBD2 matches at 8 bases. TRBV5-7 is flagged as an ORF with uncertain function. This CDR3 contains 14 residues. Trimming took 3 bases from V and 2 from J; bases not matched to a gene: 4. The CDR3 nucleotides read TGTGCCAGCAGCTCGCGGGAGGAACCCTACGAGCAGTACTTC. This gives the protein CASSSREEPYEQYF.

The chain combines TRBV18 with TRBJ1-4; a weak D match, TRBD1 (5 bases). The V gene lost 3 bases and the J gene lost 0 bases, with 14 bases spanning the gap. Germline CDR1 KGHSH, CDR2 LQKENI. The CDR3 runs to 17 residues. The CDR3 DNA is TGTGCCAGCTCACCCCCGGGGAGGGGAGCAACTAATGAAAAACTGTTTTTT. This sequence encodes CASSPPGRGATNEKLFF.

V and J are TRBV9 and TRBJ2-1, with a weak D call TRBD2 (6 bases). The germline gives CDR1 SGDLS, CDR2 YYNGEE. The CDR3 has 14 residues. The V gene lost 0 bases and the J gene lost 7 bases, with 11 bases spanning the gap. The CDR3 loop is CASSVGGVRNEQFF. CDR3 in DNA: TGTGCCAGCAGCGTAGGCGGGGTCAGAAATGAGCAGTTCTTC.

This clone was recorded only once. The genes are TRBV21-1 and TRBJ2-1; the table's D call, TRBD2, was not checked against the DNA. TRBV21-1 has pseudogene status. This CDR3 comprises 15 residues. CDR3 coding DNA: TGTGCCAGCAGCAATTCACTAGCGGGTTACAATGAGCAGTTCTTC. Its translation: CASSNSLAGYNEQFF.

CDR3 DNA sequence: TGTGCCAGCAGTGAAGGGGGGTGGGGCTACACCTTC. This translates into CASSEGGWGYTF. This sequence joins TRBV25-1 and TRBJ1-2; D is perhaps TRBD1 (5 bases). Trimming took 2 bases from V and 8 from J, leaving 9 bases between them. CDR3 length: 12 residues. Germline V gene lookup returns CDR1 MGHDK and CDR2 SYGVNS.

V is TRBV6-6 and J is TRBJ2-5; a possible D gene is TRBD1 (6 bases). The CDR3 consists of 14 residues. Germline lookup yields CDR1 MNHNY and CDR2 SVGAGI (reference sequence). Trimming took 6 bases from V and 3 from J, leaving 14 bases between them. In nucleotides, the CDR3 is TGTGCCAGCAGGCCCACAGGGATCGAAGAGACCCAGTACTTC. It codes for CASRPTGIEETQYF.

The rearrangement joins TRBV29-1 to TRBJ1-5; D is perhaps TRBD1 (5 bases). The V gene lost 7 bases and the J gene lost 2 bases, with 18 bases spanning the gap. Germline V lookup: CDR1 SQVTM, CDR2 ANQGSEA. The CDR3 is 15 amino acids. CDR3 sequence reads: CSGGDSLRGNQPQHF. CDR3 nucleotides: TGCAGCGGAGGGGACTCCCTAAGGGGCAATCAGCCCCAGCATTTT.

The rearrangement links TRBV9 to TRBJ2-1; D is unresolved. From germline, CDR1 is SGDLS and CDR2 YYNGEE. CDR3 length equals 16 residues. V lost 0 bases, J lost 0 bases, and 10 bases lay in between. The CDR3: CASSVGTSSSYNEQFF. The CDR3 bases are TGTGCCAGCAGCGTAGGTACTTCGAGCTCCTACAATGAGCAGTTCTTC.

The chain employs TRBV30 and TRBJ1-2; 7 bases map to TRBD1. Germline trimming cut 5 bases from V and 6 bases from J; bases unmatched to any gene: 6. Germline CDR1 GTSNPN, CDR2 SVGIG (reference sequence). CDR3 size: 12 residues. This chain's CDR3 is CAWGQGGHGYTF. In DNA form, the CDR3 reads TGTGCCTGGGGCCAAGGGGGCCATGGCTACACCTTC.

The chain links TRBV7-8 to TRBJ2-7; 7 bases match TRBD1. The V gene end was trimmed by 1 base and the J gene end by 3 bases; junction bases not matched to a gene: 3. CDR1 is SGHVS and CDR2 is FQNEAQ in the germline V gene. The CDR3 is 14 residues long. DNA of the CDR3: TGTGCCAGCAGCTTAGACGCAGGGGGCTACGAGCAGTACTTC. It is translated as CASSLDAGGYEQYF.

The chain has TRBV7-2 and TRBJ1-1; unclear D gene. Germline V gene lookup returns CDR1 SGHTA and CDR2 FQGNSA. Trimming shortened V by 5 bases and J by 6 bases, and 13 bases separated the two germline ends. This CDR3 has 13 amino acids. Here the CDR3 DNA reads TGTGCCAGCAGCCGCGCTACGAGGGCTGAAGCTTTCTTT. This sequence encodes CASSRATRAEAFF.

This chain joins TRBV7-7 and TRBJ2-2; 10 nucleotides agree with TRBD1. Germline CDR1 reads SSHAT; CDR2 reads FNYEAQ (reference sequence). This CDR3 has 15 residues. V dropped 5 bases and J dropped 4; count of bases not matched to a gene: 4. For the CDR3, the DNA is TGTGCCAGCAGCCCCGGGACAGGGGTCACCGGGGAGCTGTTTTTT. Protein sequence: CASSPGTGVTGELFF. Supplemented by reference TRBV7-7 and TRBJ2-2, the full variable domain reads GAGVSQSPRYKVTKRGQDVTLRCDPISSHATLYWYQQALGQGPEFLTYFNYEAQPDKSGLPSDRFSAERPEGSISTLTIQRTEQRDSAMYRCASSPGTGVTGELFFGEGSRLTVL.

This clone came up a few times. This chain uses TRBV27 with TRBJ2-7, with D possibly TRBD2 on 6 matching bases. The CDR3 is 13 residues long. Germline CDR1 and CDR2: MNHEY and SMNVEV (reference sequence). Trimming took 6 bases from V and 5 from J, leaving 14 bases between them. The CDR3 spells CASSHLRGNEQYF. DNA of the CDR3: TGTGCCAGCAGCCACCTCCGGGGGAACGAGCAGTACTTC.